The 25 T cell receptor beta chains below come from one sample, sequenced in a study of shared clonotypes between healthy human individuals. Only CD45RO-negative cells positively selected for CCR7 counted as naive CD8 cells, so terminally differentiated effector memory CD45RA+ cells were excluded. Profiling relied on immunoSEQ multiplex PCR, and the TCRdb table lists in-frame clones only, not all of them. The sample consists of approximately 2,200,000 clones, roughly 91% of them appearing once. Sequencing input: naive CD8+ T cells from PBMCs. These receptors were obtained from a man younger than 30 in good health. Some clones in this sample may be carry-over from other donors' samples.

This chain links TRBV27 with TRBJ2-1; D unclear. V was cut by 3 bases and J by 0 bases, with 12 bases left in between. Germline CDR1 and CDR2: MNHEY and SMNVEV (reference sequence). The CDR3 spans 16 residues. As DNA, the CDR3 is TGTGCCAGCAGTTTCTCTGCGGCGAGCTCCTACAATGAGCAGTTCTTC. This encodes CASSFSAASSYNEQFF.

The chain is built from TRBV6-5 and TRBJ2-7; 10 nucleotides agree with TRBD2. Germline V CDR1 and CDR2: MNHEY, SVGAGI. V shed 0 bases, J shed 2 bases, and the junction held 4 bases outside the gene matches. The CDR3 loop spans 16 amino acids. The CDR3 sequence is CASSYSILAGAYEQYF. The CDR3 DNA reads as TGTGCCAGCAGTTACTCAATTCTAGCGGGGGCCTACGAGCAGTACTTC.

Of note for this clone: In the same sample, other DNA sequences code for this CDR3. This chain joins TRBV7-9 and TRBJ2-3; D is unresolved. This CDR3 has 12 residues. Trimming left V 0 bases short and J 3 bases short, with 1 base between. Germline assignment: CDR1 SEHNR and CDR2 FQNEAQ (reference sequence). CDR3 amino acids: CASSLATDTQYF. CDR3 bases: TGTGCCAGCAGCTTAGCAACAGATACGCAGTATTTT.

CDR3 sequence (DNA): TGTGCCAGCAGCTCCCGGGACAGCTTCTCCTACGAGCAGTACTTC. Translation gives CASSSRDSFSYEQYF. The chain employs TRBV11-2 and TRBJ2-7; 7 nucleotides line up with TRBD1. This CDR3 has 15 amino acids. Trimming removed 4 bases from V and 0 bases from J; junction bases left unmatched: 6. From germline, CDR1 is SGHAT and CDR2 FQNNGV.

This chain uses TRBV4-2 with TRBJ2-3; D is perhaps TRBD2 (5 bases). The CDR3 spans 17 residues. V was clipped by 3 bases and J by 6 bases, with 22 bases between them. Germline V CDR1 and CDR2: LGHNA, YNFKEQ. CDR3 in DNA: TGTGCCAGCAGCCAGTCCTATGACTACGCAACGAGGGATACGCAGTATTTT. Translation: CASSQSYDYATRDTQYF.

J is TRBJ1-3 and V is TRBV4-1; TRBD1 might be the D (6 bases). CDR3 length: 14 amino acids. V was pared by 8 bases and J by 4 bases, with 15 bases between. The V gene's germline CDR1 is MGHRA and CDR2 YSYEKL. The CDR3 here is CASPRRGVGNTIYF. CDR3 nucleotides: TGCGCCAGCCCCCGGAGGGGGGTAGGAAACACCATATATTTT.

Of note for this clone: Other DNA sequences from this sample encode an identical CDR3 as well. The J gene is TRBJ2-5, the V gene TRBV7-6, with 7 nucleotides matching TRBD1. This CDR3 spans 13 amino acids. Germline loops: CDR1 SGHVS, CDR2 FNYEAQ. Trimming cost V 3 bases and J 2 bases; bases outside gene matches: 0. The CDR3 region has the DNA TGTGCCAGCAGCTTGGACAGGCAAGAGACCCAGTACTTC. This codes for CASSLDRQETQYF.

This chain uses TRBV5-8 with TRBJ1-2; D perhaps matches TRBD1 (5 bases). The length of the CDR3 is 15 residues. CDR1 and CDR2 from the germline V gene are SGHTS and YDEGEE. Trimming took 3 bases from V and 4 from J, leaving 16 bases between them. CDR3 coding DNA: TGTGCCAGCAGCTGGGACGCGGATGGGATCTATGGCTACACCTTC. It is translated as CASSWDADGIYGYTF. Full variable domain (remainder filled in from reference TRBV5-8 and TRBJ1-2): EAGVTQSPTHLIKTRGQQATLRCSPISGHTSVYWYQQALGLGLQFLLWYDEGEERNRGNFPPRFSGRQFPNYSSELNVNALELEDSALYLCASSWDADGIYGYTFGSGTRLTVV.

The rearrangement links TRBV5-4 to TRBJ1-2; D remains unclear. Trimming left V 0 bases short and J 9 bases short, with 6 bases between. Germline lookup yields CDR1 SGHNT and CDR2 YYREEE (reference sequence). The CDR3 loop spans 11 amino acids. The CDR3 loop is CASSLELRYTF. The CDR3 DNA is TGTGCCAGCAGCTTGGAATTACGCTACACCTTC.

CDR3 coding DNA: TGTGCCAGCAGTTCCATTTCCCCCCTAGGGGGGGCGCGAGAGACCCAGTACTTC. Translated: CASSSISPLGGARETQYF. The chain employs TRBV27 and TRBJ2-5; weak D call: TRBD2 (7 bases). CDR3 length: 18 amino acids. The germline V gene has CDR1 MNHEY and CDR2 SMNVEV (reference sequence). V shed 4 bases and J shed 4 bases, with 25 bases lying between them.

V gene TRBV28 combines with J gene TRBJ2-2; perhaps TRBD1 as D (6 bases). Between the trimmed V and J ends, which lost 4 bases and 1 base, there was a span of 13 bases. CDR3 size: 16 residues. From germline, CDR1 is MDHEN and CDR2 SYDVKM. CDR3 sequence: CASSSPQGKNTGELFF. The CDR3 DNA reads TGTGCCAGCAGTTCCCCACAGGGAAAGAACACCGGGGAGCTGTTTTTT.

V usage is TRBV6-1 and J usage is TRBJ2-7, with D perhaps TRBD2 (5 bases). With 7 bases removed from V and 1 base from J, the gap between germline ends came to 14 bases. Germline CDR1 MNHNS, CDR2 SASEGT. The CDR3 has 14 residues. Here the CDR3 reads CASIPWESSYEQYF. The CDR3 bases are TGTGCCAGCATACCTTGGGAGAGTTCCTACGAGCAGTACTTC.

This clone was seen a few times. The chain is built from TRBV14 and TRBJ2-7; 9 bases align to TRBD1. The CDR3 consists of 15 residues. CDR1 is SGHDN and CDR2 is FVKESK in the germline V gene. The J segment lost 4 bases and the V segment lost 5 bases, leaving 9 bases of the junction unmatched. CDR3 in DNA: TGTGCCAGCAGCACATACAGGGGGCCGGGTTACGAGCAGTACTTC. This encodes CASSTYRGPGYEQYF.

This chain connects TRBV2 to TRBJ1-3; D may be TRBD1 (6 bases). The CDR3 has 15 amino acids. In germline, CDR1 is SNHLY, CDR2 FYNNEI. Trimming took off 4 bases at V and 2 bases at J, with 12 bases between the two ends. CDR3 DNA: TGTGCCAGCAGTGTCGGGGGGGCCGCTGGAAACACCATATATTTT. It codes for CASSVGGAAGNTIYF.

The rearrangement links TRBV5-6 to TRBJ2-7; 8 bases are a match to TRBD1. With 3 bases clipped from V and 2 bases from J, the junction kept 10 bases outside the gene matches. The CDR3 has 16 residues. CDR1 and CDR2 from the germline V gene are SGHDT and YYEEEE. CDR3 DNA: TGTGCCAGCAGCTCGAATCCGGGACAGGTGACCTACGAGCAGTACTTC. Translating it yields CASSSNPGQVTYEQYF.

The chain recombines TRBV4-1 with TRBJ2-7, with TRBD1 matching over 10 bases. Germline assignment: CDR1 MGHRA and CDR2 YSYEKL. The CDR3 extends over 19 amino acids. Trimming cost V 0 bases and J 2 bases; bases outside gene matches: 13. CDR3 region: CASSQDTPTTGGLPYEQYF. The CDR3 coding sequence is TGCGCCAGCAGCCAAGACACGCCTACGACAGGGGGCTTACCCTACGAGCAGTACTTC.

The chain links TRBV4-1 to TRBJ1-6, with 7 nucleotides matching TRBD1. CDR1 and CDR2 (germline): MGHRA, YSYEKL. The CDR3 runs to 15 residues. V shed 5 bases and J 9 bases; nucleotides not matched to a gene: 10. The CDR3 DNA follows: TGCGCCAGCAGCAAAAGACAGGGTCTTCCTTCACCCCTCCACTTT. Its translation is CASSKRQGLPSPLHF.

The rearrangement joins TRBV27 to TRBJ2-7, with D tentatively TRBD1 (8 bases). Trimming pared 3 bases from V and 5 bases from J, leaving 32 bases between. Germline V CDR1 and CDR2: MNHEY, SMNVEV (reference sequence). The CDR3 consists of 20 residues. CDR3: CASSFGDRGLAGEGGHEQYF. CDR3 nucleotides: TGTGCCAGCAGTTTTGGAGACAGGGGCTTGGCGGGAGAAGGCGGCCACGAGCAGTACTTC.

The V and J genes are TRBV28 and TRBJ2-1; 14 nucleotides match TRBD2. Germline CDR1 is MDHEN and CDR2 is SYDVKM. The junction had 4 bases not matched to a gene; V was cut back by 8 bases and J by 7 bases. This CDR3 has 14 residues. CDR3 residues: CASGTSGSSNEQFF. The CDR3, as DNA: TGTGCCAGCGGGACTAGCGGGAGTTCGAATGAGCAGTTCTTC.

The chain links TRBV7-9 to TRBJ2-1; the match to TRBD1 covers 8 bases. The CDR3 has 14 residues. Germline V gene sequence: CDR1 SEHNR, CDR2 FQNEAQ (reference sequence). V was clipped by 5 bases and J by 4 bases; unmatched bases: 4. CDR3 in amino acids: CASSLDRDYNEQFF. CDR3 nucleotides: TGTGCCAGCAGCCTGGACAGGGATTACAATGAGCAGTTCTTC.

This clone came up a few times. The gene calls are TRBV7-9 and TRBJ2-1, with 12 positions matching TRBD2. J gave up 2 bases and V 4 bases, and 0 bases lay outside the gene matches. Germline CDR1 reads SEHNR; CDR2 reads FQNEAQ (reference sequence). The CDR3 sequence is 15 residues long. Here the CDR3 reads CASSSSGRAYNEQFF. As DNA, the CDR3 is TGTGCCAGCAGCTCTAGCGGGAGGGCCTACAATGAGCAGTTCTTC.

This sequence joins TRBV27 and TRBJ2-7; D gene unclear. CDR1 and CDR2 (germline): MNHEY, SMNVEV (reference sequence). The CDR3 sequence is 14 residues long. The germline V and J ends were trimmed by 5 bases and 0 bases, with 11 bases remaining between them. CDR3 loop: CASSPRRNSYEQYF. CDR3 bases: TGTGCCAGCAGTCCTCGACGGAACTCCTACGAGCAGTACTTC.

The CDR3 nucleotides read TGCGCCAGCAGTGATCGGGGGTACACCTACAATGAGCAGTTCTTC. It codes for CASSDRGYTYNEQFF. The chain employs TRBV10-1 and TRBJ2-1, with D perhaps matching TRBD2 (6 bases). Germline-derived CDR1 and CDR2 are WNHNN and SYGVQD (reference sequence). Trimming removed 3 bases at V and 2 bases at J, with 11 bases between. The CDR3 has 15 amino acids.

The J gene is TRBJ1-5, the V gene TRBV10-3; possibly TRBD1 for D (5 bases). There are 15 residues in the CDR3. Deletions cut 10 bases from V and 1 base from J, with 17 bases between. Germline V lookup: CDR1 ENHRY, CDR2 SYGVKD. The CDR3 sequence is CATFEPAGSNQPQHF. The CDR3 nucleotides are TGTGCCACATTTGAACCAGCAGGGAGCAATCAGCCCCAGCATTTT.

The V call is TRBV4-1, the J call TRBJ1-2; 7 bases are shared with TRBD1. Looked up from germline, CDR1 is MGHRA and CDR2 is YSYEKL. J gave up 7 bases and V 1 base, and 9 bases lay outside the gene matches. CDR3 size: 15 residues. This CDR3 reads CASSQGRGTTIGYTF. CDR3 sequence (DNA): TGCGCCAGCAGCCAAGGCAGGGGGACAACTATTGGCTACACCTTC.